This is a list of T cell receptor beta chains from one sample in a study of cytomegalovirus exposure and HLA in healthy donors. Repertoires were generated with immunoSEQ multiplex PCR, while TCRdb's copy carries only in-frame clones and drops some. This sample's table reports about 140,000 clones. The sequencing input was PBMCs. The receptors here all came from a woman under 30 in good health and CMV-seronegative. CDR3s include the opening cysteine and the closing phenylalanine or tryptophan. D genes are given only for firm matches.

D gene,J gene,V gene,CDR3 DNA,CDR3 protein
TRBD2,TRBJ2-2,TRBV4-1,TGCGCCAGCAGCCAGATCCCGGGACTAGCGGGAGGTCGCACCGGGGAGCTGTTTTTT,CASSQIPGLAGGRTGELFF
.,TRBJ1-1,TRBV7-9,TGTGCCAGCAGCTTGTACGGGACTGAAGCTTTCTTT,CASSLYGTEAFF
TRBD2,TRBJ2-5,TRBV10-3,TGTGCCATCAGCCCGGGACTAGTTGGAGAGACCCAGTACTTC,CAISPGLVGETQYF
.,TRBJ1-1,TRBV29-1,TGCAGCCCGCAGGGAGGCCCTGGGACTGAAGCTTTCTTT,CSPQGGPGTEAFF
.,TRBJ2-2,TRBV5-1,TGCGCCAGCAGCTTAAAGACACCTGCCGGGGAGCTGTTTTTT,CASSLKTPAGELFF
.,TRBJ2-7,TRBV14,TGTGCCAGCCCCCGTTTTCCCAGGCACCTATACGAGCAGTACTTC,CASPRFPRHLYEQYF
.,TRBJ1-2,TRBV10-3,TGTGCCATCAGTGAAGAACTGCCCTATGGCTACACCTTC,CAISEELPYGYTF
TRBD1,TRBJ2-2,TRBV5-4,TGTGCCAGCAGCATAGGGACAGGGGGCGTCGCCGGGGAGCTGTTTTTT,CASSIGTGGVAGELFF
TRBD1,TRBJ1-2,TRBV2,TGTGCCAGCAGTGCTAACCGGGACAGTCGGGGTGGCTACACCTTC,CASSANRDSRGGYTF
.,TRBJ2-2,TRBV29-1,TGCAGCGGGGAGGACACCGGGGAGCTGTTTTTT,CSGEDTGELFF
.,TRBJ2-7,TRBV7-2,TGTGCCAGCAGCTACCAGAAAGGACTTGGTTACGAGCAGTACTTC,CASSYQKGLGYEQYF
TRBD1,TRBJ2-2,TRBV5-1,TGCGCCAGCAGCTTTCAGGGGGTCGAGGCCGGGGAGCTGTTTTTT,CASSFQGVEAGELFF
TRBD1,TRBJ2-7,TRBV5-4,TGTGCCAGCAGTCCTGACAGGGCTAACGAGCAGTACTTC,CASSPDRANEQYF
.,TRBJ2-7,TRBV9,TGTGCCAGCAGCGCCTCAGGGGGGTTCTCCTACGAGCAGTACTTC,CASSASGGFSYEQYF
.,TRBJ1-1,TRBV2,TGTGCCAGCAGTGAAGAAGTGAGAGCTTTCTTT,CASSEEVRAFF
.,TRBJ2-7,TRBV29-1,TGCAGCGTTGAAGGGGGTCGGGACAAGACCTACGAGCAGTACTTC,CSVEGGRDKTYEQYF
.,TRBJ2-6,TRBV29-1,TGCAGCGTTGTAGGGCAGGGATCCGGGGCCAACGTCCTGACTTTC,CSVVGQGSGANVLTF
.,TRBJ2-2,TRBV7-3,TGTGCCAGCAGCCCGCGTCCCGGGGAGCTGTTTTTT,CASSPRPGELFF
TRBD1,TRBJ2-5,TRBV6-5,TGTGCCAGCAGCCGTCCGGACAGGTTGGAGACCCAGTACTTC,CASSRPDRLETQYF
TRBD1,TRBJ2-2,TRBV4-3,TGCGCCAGCAGCCAAGATTACAGGGGGTCGCACGGGGAGCCGTTTTTT,CASSQDYRGSHGEPFF
.,TRBJ1-3,TRBV7-2,TGTGCCAGCAGCCCCTCGGTGTTAGACAGGTACTCTGGAAACACCATATATTTT,CASSPSVLDRYSGNTIYF
TRBD1,TRBJ2-1,TRBV25-1,TGTGCCAGCAGTGGAGCAGGACAGGGTCCGTTCTTC,CASSGAGQGPFF
TRBD1,TRBJ1-2,TRBV7-9,TGTGCCAGTCTTAGAACAGGGGGCACTAGTAATGGCTACACCTTC,CASLRTGGTSNGYTF
TRBD2,TRBJ2-5,TRBV11-3,TGTGCCAGCAGCTTAGATTCTGCGGGAGGTAAAGAGACCCAGTACTTC,CASSLDSAGGKETQYF
.,TRBJ2-7,TRBV30,TGTGCCTGGAGTATCGACGGGTACGAGCAGTACTTC,CAWSIDGYEQYF
.,TRBJ1-1,TRBV10-3,TGTGCCATCAGTGGGGGGGGGATGAACACTGAAGCTTTCTTT,CAISGGGMNTEAFF
TRBD1,TRBJ1-1,TRBV30,TGTGCCTGGAGTGAAGGGACAGTAGTATTTACTGAAGCTTTCTTT,CAWSEGTVVFTEAFF
TRBD1,TRBJ2-3,TRBV7-9,TGTGCCAGCAGCAACAACAGGGGTGGAAGAGATACGCAGTATTTT,CASSNNRGGRDTQYF
TRBD2,TRBJ2-1,TRBV5-4,TGTGCCAGCAGCTTGTTGTTGTCTAGCGGGAGTTGGGTGGATGAGCAGTTCTTC,CASSLLLSSGSWVDEQFF
TRBD2,TRBJ2-7,TRBV25-1,TGTGCCAGCAGTGGGCTAGCGGGAGTAACACATCACACCTACGAGCAGTACTTC,CASSGLAGVTHHTYEQYF
TRBD2,TRBJ2-7,TRBV19,TGTGCCAGTAGTAAAGGACTAGCGGGAGGCTACGAGCAGTACTTC,CASSKGLAGGYEQYF
.,TRBJ2-5,TRBV11-3,TGTGCCAGCAGTTACCGAGGGGGACCCGAGACCCAGTACTTC,CASSYRGGPETQYF
TRBD2,TRBJ2-7,TRBV10-3,TGTGCCATCAGTCTAGCGGGAGTCGACGAGCAGTACTTC,CAISLAGVDEQYF
TRBD1,TRBJ1-5,TRBV5-4,TGTGCCAGCAGCTTGATGACAGGGGGAAGCAATCAGCCCCAGCATTTT,CASSLMTGGSNQPQHF
.,TRBJ2-2,TRBV5-1,TGCGCCAGCAGCTTGGCCGGGAGACTAGAAAACACCGGGGAGCTGTTTTTT,CASSLAGRLENTGELFF
TRBD1,TRBJ1-3,TRBV9,TGTGCCAGCAGCGTAGCACAGGGGGCAGCTGGAAACACCATATATTTT,CASSVAQGAAGNTIYF
TRBD2,TRBJ2-2,TRBV7-9,TGTGCCAGCGGCCTTACGGGAGGCACCGGGGAGCTGTTTTTT,CASGLTGGTGELFF
TRBD1,TRBJ1-1,TRBV5-4,TGTGCCAGCAGCCGGACAGGGCTCATGAACACTGAAGCTTTCTTT,CASSRTGLMNTEAFF
.,TRBJ2-7,TRBV18,TGTGCCAGCTCACTCATGGGACTCGTCTACGAGCAGTACTTC,CASSLMGLVYEQYF
.,TRBJ2-2,TRBV18,TGTGCCAGCTCACCACGACTGGGGAACACCGGGGAGCTGTTTTTT,CASSPRLGNTGELFF
.,TRBJ1-1,TRBV5-1,TGCGCCAGCAGCTTACGGGAGGGGATGAACACTGAAGCTTTCTTT,CASSLREGMNTEAFF
TRBD2,TRBJ2-3,TRBV7-3,TGTGCCAGCAGTCTAAGACCGGGAGGGTGGGGCACAGATACGCAGTATTTT,CASSLRPGGWGTDTQYF
TRBD1,TRBJ2-1,TRBV7-9,TGTGCCAGCAGCTTTTATGACAGGGGCTACAATGAGCAGTTCTTC,CASSFYDRGYNEQFF
TRBD1,TRBJ1-4,TRBV7-9,TGTGCCAGCAGCTTAGCGCTGGGGGACAGGGGTAATGAAAAACTGTTTTTT,CASSLALGDRGNEKLFF
.,TRBJ1-4,TRBV4-1,TGCGCCAGCAGCCACAGTGGAGAACCGCGGGGGGAAAAACTGTTTTTT,CASSHSGEPRGEKLFF
TRBD1,TRBJ2-7,TRBV14,TGTGCCAGCAGAGGTAGGGGGCTTAACGAGCAGTACTTC,CASRGRGLNEQYF
.,TRBJ2-7,TRBV7-9,TGTGCCAGCAGCTTAGGCGCGGGACCGATTTACGAGCAGTACTTC,CASSLGAGPIYEQYF
.,TRBJ2-2,TRBV30,TGTGCCTGCACGGGGACCGGGGAGCTGTTTTTT,CACTGTGELFF
TRBD1,TRBJ2-1,TRBV9,TGTGCCAGCAGCGCGCCCGAGGGACAGGGGTCCCATGAGCAGTTCTTC,CASSAPEGQGSHEQFF
TRBD1,TRBJ2-6,TRBV4-1,TGCGCCAGCAGCCAAGGTCCGGGACAGGGGATTCGCGGGGCCAACGTCCTGACTTTC,CASSQGPGQGIRGANVLTF
.,TRBJ2-3,TRBV6-1,TGTGCCAGCAGTGAAGGGGTCTGGCCAGGGGCAGATACGCAGTATTTT,CASSEGVWPGADTQYF